This T cell receptor beta chain derives from a study of yellow fever vaccine responses in identical twins. On this clonotype itself: Its antigen is not identified.

General study findings and limits: Reportedly, twins showed a vaccine T cell response that looked partly convergent and partly personalized.

The CDR3 has 13 residues. Germline CDR1 SNHLY, CDR2 FYNNEI. Trimming stripped 3 bases from V and 2 bases from J, with 8 bases between. TCRdb fed the RT-PCR reads into MiXCR, producing one record per CDR3 protein. The sample yields 9,900 or so distinct CDR3 sequences, approximately 87% seen once. Sequences were derived from T cells from blood (PBMCs), unsorted or a sorted subset (not recorded which), sampled before or after yellow fever vaccination (not recorded which). This clonotype originated in a woman aged 18-29 years who received the yellow fever vaccine. The V and J genes are TRBV2 and TRBJ2-7; the D gene is possibly TRBD2 (5 bases). The CDR3 region has the DNA TGTGCCAGCAGTGACTCTAGCACCTACGAGCAGTACTTC. Amino acid sequence: CASSDSSTYEQYF.